Below are 15 T cell receptor beta chains sequenced from a single sample in a study of T cell repertoires in cytomegalovirus infection. TCRdb analysed the reads with MiXCR anew, one entry per CDR3 protein. Among just over 450,000 distinct CDR3 sequences listed, roughly 43% were seen once. These TCRs' antigens remain unknown. Here the sequenced sample was cultured PBMCs, taken from culture after CMV antigen stimulation. These receptors were obtained from a human donor in good health (CMV status not recorded). Some clones in this sample may be carry-over from other donors' samples.

The chain combines TRBV6-8 with TRBJ1-1; 8 positions agree with TRBD1. The germline gives CDR1 MNHGY, CDR2 SAAAGT. The V and J ends lost 6 bases and 3 bases, in that order; junction bases with no gene match: 9. The CDR3 extends over 15 amino acids. The CDR3 protein is CASRPPSDRDTEAFF. The CDR3 nucleotides are TGTGCCAGCAGACCACCTTCGGACAGGGACACTGAAGCTTTCTTT.

V and J are TRBV12-3 or TRBV12-4 and TRBJ2-5; 9 nucleotides agree with TRBD2. The CDR3 contains 13 residues. The J segment lost 1 base and the V segment lost 7 bases, leaving 1 base of the junction unmatched. For the CDR3, the DNA is TGTGCCAGCACGACTAGCGGCCAAGAGACCCAGTACTTC. It translates to CASTTSGQETQYF.

The chain is built from TRBV19 and TRBJ1-4, with D uncertain. CDR3 length: 13 amino acids. Germline CDR1 reads LNHDA; CDR2 reads SQIVND (reference sequence). V lost 5 bases, J lost 8 bases, and 12 bases lay in between. The CDR3 is CASSAMRREKLFF. CDR3 nucleotide sequence: TGTGCCAGTAGTGCCATGAGAAGAGAAAAACTGTTTTTT.

This chain links TRBV7-2 with TRBJ2-3, with D possibly being TRBD1 or TRBD2 (5 bases each). The CDR3 totals 16 residues. Trimming cost V 1 base and J 0 bases, with 11 bases left between them. Germline V lookup: CDR1 SGHTA, CDR2 FQGNSA. CDR3 sequence reads: CASSLVGVTSTDTQYF. The CDR3 DNA follows: TGTGCCAGCAGCTTAGTGGGGGTTACTAGCACAGATACGCAGTATTTT.

This clonotype is labeled as hyperexpanded. The chain combines TRBV15 with TRBJ2-3; TRBD2 is a possible D gene (7 bases). CDR1 and CDR2 from the germline V gene are LNHNV and YYDKDF (reference sequence). V was pared by 4 bases and J by 9 bases, with 14 bases between. The CDR3 consists of 13 residues. The CDR3 protein is CATSMGGQITQYF. The CDR3 DNA is TGTGCCACCAGCATGGGGGGGCAAATAACGCAGTATTTT.

The rearrangement joins TRBV2 to TRBJ2-1; D might be TRBD1 (7 bases). Germline CDR1 is SNHLY and CDR2 is FYNNEI. This CDR3 region has 15 residues. The V end was cut by 7 bases, the J end by 6 bases, with 19 bases between. The CDR3, as DNA: TGTGCCAGCAAACCTGCGGGACAGACCTCCAATGAGCAGTTCTTC. Translated, it gives CASKPAGQTSNEQFF.

This clonotype was counted only a few times. The chain joins TRBV7-4 to TRBJ2-1; D is perhaps TRBD2 (5 bases). Germline loops: CDR1 SGHVT, CDR2 SQSDAQ. The CDR3 is 17 amino acids. V was cut by 2 bases and J by 0 bases, with 14 bases left in between. CDR3 in amino acids: CASSLRYPRASYNEQFF. CDR3 nucleotide sequence: TGTGCCAGCAGCTTAAGATACCCGAGGGCCTCCTACAATGAGCAGTTCTTC.

There are a few counts of this clonotype. The rearrangement links TRBV20-1 to TRBJ2-1; D gene unclear. The CDR3 consists of 13 residues. V lost 5 bases and J lost 8, with 16 bases in between. Germline CDR1 is DFQATT and CDR2 is SNEGSKA (reference sequence). CDR3 DNA sequence: TGCAGTGCTCATAGACTGGATTGGGATGAGCAGTTCTTC. As protein: CSAHRLDWDEQFF.

The table lists this clonotype with a few counts. The chain combines TRBV7-9 with TRBJ2-3; D call uncertain. The CDR3 runs to 13 residues. Trimming removed 2 bases from V and 2 bases from J, with 5 bases in between. Germline CDR1 and CDR2: SEHNR and FQNEAQ (reference sequence). The CDR3 here is CASSLFPTDTQYF. CDR3 nucleotides: TGTGCCAGCAGCTTATTCCCCACAGATACGCAGTATTTT.

This rearrangement joins TRBV5-6 to TRBJ2-7; the D gene is possibly TRBD1 (6 bases). V was trimmed by 4 bases and J by 3 bases, leaving 14 bases between them. This CDR3 is 14 amino acids long. CDR1 is SGHDT and CDR2 is YYEEEE in the germline V gene. The DNA for the CDR3 is TGTGCCAGCAGCCCTTCCGGGACAAACTACGAGCAGTACTTC. Its protein product is CASSPSGTNYEQYF.

This clonotype occurred a few times. The chain recombines TRBV20-1 with TRBJ2-3; 15 bases map to TRBD2. This CDR3 comprises 19 residues. The junction had 13 bases not matched to a gene; V was cut back by 5 bases and J by 1 base. The V gene's germline CDR1 is DFQATT and CDR2 SNEGSKA (reference sequence). The CDR3 sequence is CSAHGLAGGPIPGTDTQYF. CDR3 in DNA: TGCAGTGCTCATGGACTAGCGGGAGGGCCCATTCCGGGCACAGATACGCAGTATTTT.

The rearrangement uses TRBV12-3 or TRBV12-4 and TRBJ2-6, with D perhaps TRBD1 or TRBD2 (6 bases each). The CDR3 totals 15 residues. Trimming removed 6 bases from V and 4 bases from J, with 13 bases in between. For the CDR3, the DNA is TGTGCCAGCAGACCTCGGGGGACAGGGGCCAACGTCCTGACTTTC. The encoded protein is CASRPRGTGANVLTF.

The chain recombines TRBV7-9 with TRBJ1-1, with TRBD1 as a possible D gene (5 bases). CDR3 length: 15 amino acids. The germline V and J ends were trimmed by 5 bases and 5 bases, with 18 bases remaining between them. Germline loops: CDR1 SEHNR, CDR2 FQNEAQ (reference sequence). The CDR3 region has the DNA TGTGCCAGCAGCCCCCATCAGGGACGGGTTACTGAAGCTTTCTTT. This gives the protein CASSPHQGRVTEAFF. The full variable domain, rest sourced from reference TRBV7-9 and TRBJ1-1, is DTGVSQNPRHKITKRGQNVTFRCDPISEHNRLYWYRQTLGQGPEFLTYFQNEAQLEKSRLLSDRFSAERPKGSFSTLEIQRTEQGDSAMYLCASSPHQGRVTEAFFGQGTRLTVV.

This clonotype was seen a few times. The V gene is TRBV12-3 or TRBV12-4, the J gene TRBJ2-3; no reliable D call. The V gene lost 3 bases and the J gene lost 3 bases, with 10 bases spanning the gap. The CDR3 spans 14 residues. The CDR3 protein is CASSFLTSTDTQYF. The CDR3 DNA sequence: TGTGCCAGCAGTTTCTTGACGTCGACAGATACGCAGTATTTT.

This clonotype was counted a few times. The gene calls are TRBV19 and TRBJ1-2, with TRBD1 matching over 7 bases. Germline trimming cut 0 bases from V and 3 bases from J; bases unmatched to any gene: 19. The CDR3 has 20 amino acids. CDR1 is LNHDA and CDR2 is SQIVND in the germline V gene (reference sequence). DNA of the CDR3: TGTGCCAGTAGTATAGATCTACCCTCCGGGACAGCGAAGAGGCACTATGGCTACACCTTC. It is translated as CASSIDLPSGTAKRHYGYTF.